The clone carrying this T cell receptor (beta chain) was seen many times. This CDR3 has 14 amino acids. CDR1 SQVTM and CDR2 ANQGSEA come from the germline V gene. The junction had 10 bases not matched to a gene; V was cut back by 6 bases and J by 5 bases. The data are from a study of Graves' ophthalmopathy and Graves' hyperthyroidism. As the template, RNA transcripts were used to amplify TCR beta CDR3 regions. The first round was an RT-PCR with HTBI primers, and the second round was a multiplex PCR. TCRdb used MiXCR to reprocess the multiplex PCR reads, holding one entry per CDR3 protein. The table includes about 740,000 distinct CDR3 sequences, roughly 40% detected once.

The origin of this receptor is an adult man with Graves' ophthalmopathy. The sample consisted of peripheral blood. The V call is TRBV29-1, the J call TRBJ1-2; 9 positions agree with TRBD1. The CDR3 is CSVITTGGEYGYTF. CDR3 bases: TGCAGCGTCATAACGACAGGGGGGGAATATGGCTACACCTTC.